This TCR beta chain was sequenced in a study of cytomegalovirus exposure and HLA in healthy donors (dated by TCRdb to about 2017). For context, the study as a whole: In an earlier analysis of 450 to 750 of the donors, about 270 Gb of sequence data and 120 million or so unique TCR beta sequences from approximately 180 million T cells were reported. An early release covering 550 to 650 HLA-typed donors comprised approximately 290 gigabases of sequencing data and 85 million to 100 million unique TCR sequences. Among the roughly 400 genotyped donors, more than 70% belonged to the genetic ancestry cluster associated with self-reported Caucasian donors. The study was designed to test whether signatures of past pathogen exposure could be identified by cataloging public T cell receptors. The study used immunosequencing to profile the T cell repertoires of around 600 subjects and linked those repertoires to cytomegalovirus serostatus. Along with the roughly 700-subject first cohort, a separate validation cohort of about 110 different subjects was used. The study combined high-throughput TCR immunosequencing, statistical association of individual TCRs with disease status, and machine learning to predict cytomegalovirus infection status. To study patterns of TCR occurrence, a later analysis re-analyzed previously published TCR beta repertoires from around 660 donors and added high-resolution HLA genotyping. Rather than using new phenotypic data, the later analysis identified candidate immune exposures from TCR beta sequences and from how often those sequences occurred across donors. An earlier analysis of approximately 500 of the donors applied high-throughput TCR beta sequencing to assess whether each TCR beta V gene segment acted as functional or pseudogenic. Donor age, sex, ethnicity and CMV serostatus were collected together with the repertoire data. In a later genetic analysis, genome-wide SNP genotypes for about three fifths of the roughly 670 donors were used, and that subset was treated as a discovery cohort. Every repertoire in the discovery cohort had been generated on one and the same sequencing platform. HLA typing covered class I and class II loci at four-digit resolution. The number of typed donors differed by locus: about 620-630 for A, B, C, DRB1 and DQB1; 522 for DQA1; 600 to 610 for DPA1; and about 450 for DPB1. Roughly five DR-DQ haplotypes were treated as single units for association and clustering because of strong linkage in the cohort. On average, roughly 200,000 unique TCR beta nucleotide sequences were sequenced per donor among 300 to 500 genotyped donors of the cohort, with around 19% of those sequences being non-productive.

The cohort was made up of roughly 670 healthy bone marrow donors. Cohort members were all nominally healthy when sampled, although unrecorded immune exposures were likely present. The donor tested CMV seropositive, placing the donor among the 250 to 350 seropositive members of the cohort. Each donor provided a peripheral blood sample, and peripheral blood mononuclear cells were used for TCR beta sequencing. Genomic DNA extraction from the blood cell samples was performed with the Qiagen DNeasy Blood Extraction Kit. CDR1 and CDR2, per the germline V gene (reference sequence), are MNHEY and SMNVEV. The junction carries 13 bases between V and J, which are trimmed by 4 bases and 0 bases respectively. The CDR3 has 15 amino acids, counting the end cysteine and phenylalanine. Of the read, only the CDR3 DNA is kept; its 45 bases are in frame from base 1. The library came from the immunoSEQ multiplex PCR assay. For the multiplex PCR, a mixture combining 60 forward primers for TCR Vbeta segments and 13 reverse primers for TCR Jbeta segments was used. A multiplex PCR assay on genomic DNA amplified the CDR3 region of rearranged TCR beta genes. The Illumina HiSeq System was used to sequence the amplified TCR beta libraries as 87-base-pair reads. The authors processed their data as follows. In a later analysis, tens of millions of unique TCR beta chains were counted across the roughly 610 repertoires, and roughly 10 million of these chains were shared by at least two donors. To remove PCR and sequencing errors, raw reads were error-corrected and collapsed into unique sequences using a nearest-neighbor algorithm that merged closely related sequences. Alignment of CDR3 sequences to IMGT reference sequences was used to assign V, D and J gene segments. For a sequence to be retained, a match of at least six nucleotides was required to both a V gene segment and a J gene segment. Rearrangements were classified as productive when the CDR3 lacked stop codons and remained in frame with V and J, and all other rearrangements were classified as non-productive. Following IMGT convention, CDR3 was defined as the stretch from the second conserved V-encoded cysteine up to the conserved J-encoded phenylalanine. In an earlier analysis of roughly 610 of the donors, sequences lacking an unambiguous match to a single V gene segment were excluded. In an earlier analysis of approximately 500 of the donors, a V segment was called functional when productive rearrangements were above 56.7%, and segregating when the standard deviation between donors exceeded 5%. A statistical classification framework was developed to diagnose cytomegalovirus status using the catalog of TCR beta chain sequences. V and J gene assignment, in a later analysis, came from comparing TCR nucleotide sequences with IMGT/GENE-DB human TR gene sequences. The TCRdist pipeline was used in a later analysis to assign CDR3 sequences and most-parsimonious VDJ recombination scenarios. A later analysis defined each TCR beta chain by its CDR3 amino acid sequence plus V-gene family, and excluded reads lacking a unique V-gene family. As a way to deal with suspected cross-contamination and a sequencing artifact, a later analysis dropped under 600 nucleotide sequences that were highly shared and had low generation probability. A later analysis calculated a clonal expansion index for each public chain from normalized within-repertoire ranks of inferred template counts. In a later analysis, generation probabilities were computed with a VDJ recombination model fitted to out-of-frame rearrangements, and the resulting probabilities were checked against IGoR. In a later analysis, TCR-TCR, TCR-HLA and TCR-CMV co-occurrence was scored with hypergeometric tests, and a repertoire-size bias correction was applied to TCR pairs. In a later analysis, false discovery rates were estimated by permuting HLA or CMV assignments 20 times. In a later analysis, co-occurring TCRs were grouped using DBSCAN, with TCRdist sequence similarity added in when clustering inside HLA-allele-positive subsets. Repertoires with fewer than 30,000 or more than 120,000 public chains, plus five repertoires with anomalous nucleotide sharing, were excluded from co-occurrence clustering. The table comes from immuneACCESS by way of TCRdb, which keeps in-frame sequences with V and J called. Part of the clones is missing from these tables; in studies checked, under half for an unresolved V gene and the rest for unknown reasons. The DNA was the basis for D and trimming; V, J and clone size are from that table. The sample records under 150,000 clones, 74% of which are singletons. Of the sample, roughly 4.2% is held by the ten largest clones.

Results the study describes overall, beyond this receptor: The presence/absence analyses assumed that sequencing depth was roughly uniform across donors, and that assumption may not be true. An earlier analysis of approximately 570 of the donors showed that most TCR beta V segments appeared in productive rearrangements either about 87% or about 30% of the time, which broadly matched IMGT annotations. In a later analysis, 16,951 TCR beta sequences were associated with specific HLA alleles at a false discovery rate of 0.05. In vitro tests confirmed that a few of the cytomegalovirus-associated TCR beta chains recognize cytomegalovirus antigens. The classifier was reported to diagnose cytomegalovirus status with high specificity and sensitivity in both the original cohort and the validation cohort. A total of 164 TCR beta chains were listed by the study as associated with cytomegalovirus. Linkage disequilibrium might explain the correlated functional status among segregating V segments, but an unknown experimental factor could not be excluded. Assigning TCR associations to individual alleles was difficult when HLA alleles, especially DR and DQ, strongly co-occurred. The 87-base-pair reads could not distinguish some IMGT-functional V segments, including TRBV6-2 and TRBV6-3, so those segments were excluded. A group of highly shared sequence variants was considered likely to be a technical artifact of the sequencing pipeline. Immune exposure information for the cohort was limited to CMV serostatus. A further reported finding was that TCR beta sequences accurately predicted the HLA-A and HLA-B alleles for most subjects in the first cohort. In a later analysis, the rate of TCR association differed among HLA loci, with DRB1 alleles having the most associated TCRs and HLA-C alleles having the fewest. Because HLA typing was missing for some donors at each locus, association tests included only the typed subset. The earlier analysis of nearly 600 of the donors excluded 15 to 20 rarely observed V segments, including chromosome 9 orphons, because counts were too low. According to the authors, the approach could potentially be generalized to other disease states and immunological phenotypes. This cohort had only TCR beta chains sequenced, and the lack of alpha or paired-chain data limited which features could be detected. In a later genetic analysis, a missense DCLRE1C variant was associated with V-gene and J-gene trimming of TCR beta chains, and the association was replicated in an independent cohort. Across donors, most TCR sequences were observed very rarely, whereas some public TCRs were present in many individuals. Most CMV-associated TCR beta chains appeared to be HLA-restricted in a later analysis, and the HLA associations seemed to be driven largely by CMV exposure. Compared with equally common non-associated chains, HLA-associated TCR beta chains in a later analysis were more clonally expanded and had lower generation probabilities. A later analysis reported that several top co-occurrence clusters appeared linked to parvovirus B19, influenza, CMV and Epstein-Barr virus. According to a later genetic analysis, donors in an Asian-associated ancestry cluster had fewer N-insertions in productive TCRs than the approximately 690-donor mean.

With respect to this clone: There is no known antigen for this receptor. No much larger clone is present one base from it, and per-base qualities are unavailable.

The sequenced sample consisted of PBMCs. This sequence uses TRBV27 and TRBJ2-7; no D gene can be assigned with confidence. The TCR originated in a middle-aged woman in good health and CMV-seropositive. The DNA reads TGTGCCAGCAGTTATGTAGCCCCTAGCTCCTACGAGCAGTACTTC. The translation is CASSYVAPSSYEQYF.